Here is one T cell receptor beta chain with its context. Clones were read by immunoSEQ multiplex PCR, and TCRdb kept only the in-frame ones, dropping some. The table includes about 140,000 clones, roughly 92% detected once. The data stem from a study of T cell responses to AZD1222 COVID-19 vaccine. V lost 6 bases to trimming and J lost 1 base; unmatched junction nucleotides: 5. Germline values: CDR1 MDHEN, CDR2 SYDVKM. This CDR3 contains 14 residues. This chain links TRBV28 with TRBJ2-7; TRBD1 aligns across 8 bases. The sequence derives from an adult in good health. Sequencing used peripheral blood, obtained on day 0 of AZD1222 vaccination. In nucleotides, the CDR3 is TGTGCCAGCAGCTCGGGACAGGTTTCCTACGAGCAGTACTTC. This sequence encodes CASSSGQVSYEQYF.